This T cell receptor (beta chain) was observed in a study of blood T cells in healthy people across ages. Germline CDR1 SGHTA, CDR2 FQGNSA. J was trimmed by 0 bases and V by 1 base; bases with no gene match: 6. The CDR3 has 18 amino acids. The sample holds many counts of this clonotype. The antigen is not known. Next came a second PCR, run for about 6 to 12 cycles, which used a sample-barcoded 5' primer along with a J-beta primer mix. Each cDNA molecule was tagged by a template-switch adaptor that had 12 random nucleotides. MiXCR was run by TCRdb on the 5' RACE reads, yielding one entry per CDR3 protein. The table records 600,000 or so distinct CDR3 sequences, approximately 30% of them present only once. General study points: Unsorted PBMCs ruled out conclusive naive versus antigen-experienced comparison. The diversity estimates, figures obtained from one million T cells, were considered underestimates.

Sequenced: blood. This receptor was taken from a woman aged 80 or over in good health. The rearrangement uses TRBV7-2 and TRBJ2-1; TRBD1 aligns across 10 bases. The CDR3 coding sequence is TGTGCCAGCAGCTTAGTCGGGACAGGGGCAAGCTCCTACAATGAGCAGTTCTTC. It codes for CASSLVGTGASSYNEQFF.